This note documents a single T cell receptor (beta chain) sequence. The antigen remains unidentified. The use of a sample-barcoded 5' primer and a J-beta primer mix characterized a second PCR of roughly 6 to 11 cycles. MiXCR was run by TCRdb on the 5' RACE reads, yielding one entry per CDR3 protein. Among almost 1 million distinct CDR3 sequences listed, roughly 47% were seen once. Germline V lookup: CDR1 PRHDT, CDR2 FYEKMQ (reference sequence). The V segment lost 5 bases and the J segment 5 bases; nucleotides outside the gene matches: 5. The CDR3 contains 13 residues. The data stem from a study of blood T cells in healthy people across ages. Regarding the study as a whole: Older age went with lower TCR beta diversity per million T cells, in a roughly linear way.

RNA extraction gave at least 5.5 micrograms of total RNA per sample. The V and J genes are TRBV13 and TRBJ2-5; 7 positions agree with TRBD2. The receptor was isolated from a woman aged 60 to 75 in good health. The sequenced sample consisted of blood. For the CDR3, the DNA is TGTGCCAGCAGCGTAGTGGGAGGGGAGACCCAGTACTTC. It encodes CASSVVGGETQYF. Complete variable domain (other parts from reference TRBV13 and TRBJ2-5): AAGVIQSPRHLIKEKRETATLKCYPIPRHDTVYWYQQGPGQDPQFLISFYEKMQSDKGSIPDRFSAQQFSDYHSELNMSSLELGDSALYFCASSVVGGETQYFGPGTRLLVL.